The 19 T cell receptor beta chains below come from one sample, sequenced in a study of response to subunit inactivated influenza vaccine. TCRdb re-derived calls from the RT-PCR reads in MiXCR, one entry per CDR3 protein. The repertoire includes about 160,000 distinct CDR3 sequences, under 13% of them detected once, and approximately 13% sits in the top ten. Here the sequenced sample was non-naive T cells sorted from PBMCs, taken roughly 47 days after vaccination. The receptors here all came from a middle-aged man who received an inactivated influenza vaccine.

Only a few counts were recorded for this clonotype. The chain joins TRBV7-3 to TRBJ1-2, with 8 bases lining up with TRBD1. V dropped 4 bases and J dropped 7; count of bases not matched to a gene: 5. This CDR3 has 13 residues. Germline CDR1 reads SGHTA; CDR2 reads FQGTGA. In nucleotides, the CDR3 is TGTGCCAGCAGCTCCCCAGGGGGCGGTGGCTACACCTTC. Translated: CASSSPGGGGYTF.

This chain links TRBV11-2 with TRBJ1-6, with D perhaps matching TRBD1 (5 bases). Germline V gene sequence: CDR1 SGHAT, CDR2 FQNNGV. This CDR3 contains 16 residues. The germline V and J ends were trimmed by 1 base and 7 bases, with 14 bases remaining between them. The DNA of the CDR3 is TGTGCCAGCAGCTTAGGTTTGGTCAGGGCGAATTCACCCCTCCACTTT. Amino acids: CASSLGLVRANSPLHF.

This chain joins TRBV5-5 and TRBJ1-5, with 9 positions matching TRBD1. Trimming at V came to 4 bases and at J to 2 bases, leaving 13 bases not matched to a gene. Germline V gene lookup returns CDR1 SGHKS and CDR2 YYEKEE (reference sequence). The CDR3 length is 18 residues. CDR3 amino acids: CASSTTGQGTRGNQPQHF. CDR3 DNA: TGTGCCAGCAGCACCACGGGACAGGGCACGAGGGGCAATCAGCCCCAGCATTTT. Using reference TRBV5-5 and TRBJ1-5 for the parts outside the CDR3, the full variable domain is DAGVTQSPTHLIKTRGQQVTLRCSPISGHKSVSWYQQVLGQGPQFIFQYYEKEERGRGNFPDRFSARQFPNYSSELNVNALLLGDSALYLCASSTTGQGTRGNQPQHFGDGTRLSIL.

The table lists this clonotype with a few counts. The rearrangement uses TRBV15 and TRBJ1-2; no firm D call. The CDR3 covers 15 residues. CDR1 LNHNV and CDR2 YYDKDF come from the germline V gene (reference sequence). Trimming cost V 1 base and J 1 base, with 10 bases left between them. The CDR3 DNA is TGTGCCACCAGCAGAGTGCAGGATGATAACTATGGCTACACCTTC. This gives the protein CATSRVQDDNYGYTF.

This clonotype was observed a handful of times. The chain recombines TRBV20-1 with TRBJ2-3, with D possibly matching TRBD1 (6 bases). Trimming pared 3 bases from V and 8 bases from J, leaving 12 bases between. This CDR3 contains 12 residues. Per the germline V gene, CDR1 is DFQATT and CDR2 is SNEGSKA (reference sequence). CDR3 in amino acids: CSASTGTLTQYF. The CDR3 DNA is TGCAGTGCTAGCACCGGGACACTTACGCAGTATTTT.

This clonotype was seen more than once but under ten times. The chain combines TRBV6-2 or TRBV6-3 with TRBJ2-7; possibly TRBD1 for D (6 bases). The V gene's germline CDR1 is MNHEY and CDR2 SVGEGT. The CDR3 is 17 residues long. V lost 6 bases, J lost 1 base, and 22 bases lay in between. The CDR3 DNA is TGTGCCAGCAGGAATATACAGGGTTTGACATCTTCCTACGAGCAGTACTTC. Residues: CASRNIQGLTSSYEQYF.

The CDR3 here is CASSGRGAYNEQFF. The CDR3 region has the DNA TGTGCCAGCAGTGGCCGGGGGGCCTACAATGAGCAGTTCTTC. V is TRBV25-1 and J is TRBJ2-1; 7 nucleotides agree with TRBD2. V gave up 4 bases and J gave up 2 bases; unmatched junction bases: 2. Germline loops: CDR1 MGHDK, CDR2 SYGVNS. The CDR3 extends over 14 amino acids. The full variable domain, completed using reference TRBV25-1 and TRBJ2-1, is EADIYQTPRYLVIGTGKKITLECSQTMGHDKMYWYQQDPGMELHLIHYSYGVNSTEKGDLSSESTVSRIRTEHFPLTLESARPSHTSQYLCASSGRGAYNEQFFGPGTRLTVL.

This clonotype was detected only a few times. The V call is TRBV20-1, the J call TRBJ2-1; 12 nucleotides match TRBD2. Per germline, CDR1 DFQATT and CDR2 SNEGSKA (reference sequence). The ends lost 1 base at V and 4 bases at J; junction bases unmatched: 2. The CDR3 spans 15 residues. The CDR3 loop is CSARVLAGGYNEQFF. As DNA, the CDR3 is TGCAGTGCTAGAGTACTAGCGGGGGGTTACAATGAGCAGTTCTTC.

This clonotype appeared a few times. The V and J genes are TRBV25-1 and TRBJ2-3; the D is unclear. The V gene's germline CDR1 is MGHDK and CDR2 SYGVNS. V shed 9 bases and J shed 1 base, with 14 bases lying between them. This CDR3 spans 14 amino acids. CDR3 sequence: CASQRDGRTDTQYF. In DNA, the CDR3 is TGTGCCAGTCAACGCGACGGGCGCACAGATACGCAGTATTTT.

CDR3 sequence reads: CSASRVAFSYNEQFF. For the CDR3, the DNA is TGCAGTGCCAGCAGGGTCGCATTTAGCTACAATGAGCAGTTCTTC. This rearrangement joins TRBV20-1 to TRBJ2-1; perhaps TRBD1 as D (5 bases). Trimming pared 6 bases from V and 3 bases from J, leaving 18 bases between. The CDR3 contains 15 residues. Germline V gene data show CDR1 as DFQATT and CDR2 as SNEGSKA (reference sequence).

This clonotype appeared many times. V and J are TRBV28 and TRBJ2-7, with TRBD1 matching over 7 bases. V trimming: 5 bases; J trimming: 0 bases; junction bases outside the gene matches: 4. The CDR3 is 14 residues long. Germline V gives CDR1 MDHEN, CDR2 SYDVKM. This CDR3 is CASSNRDSSYEQYF. The CDR3 DNA is TGTGCCAGCAGTAACCGGGACAGCTCCTACGAGCAGTACTTC.

This clonotype was seen more than once but under ten times. The chain carries TRBV4-1 and TRBJ1-4; tentatively, D is TRBD1 (6 bases). V lost 4 bases, J lost 5 bases, and 14 bases lay in between. From germline, CDR1 is MGHRA and CDR2 YSYEKL. The CDR3 covers 15 residues. As DNA, the CDR3 is TGCGCCAGCAGCCGCGCAGGGGTGGCAAATGAAAAACTGTTTTTT. Translating it yields CASSRAGVANEKLFF.

The chain carries TRBV19 and TRBJ2-3; unclear D gene. Per germline, CDR1 LNHDA and CDR2 SQIVND (reference sequence). V was clipped by 1 base and J by 2 bases, with 10 bases between them. The CDR3 extends over 15 amino acids. This CDR3 is CASSIVGSHTDTQYF. CDR3 sequence (DNA): TGTGCCAGTAGTATAGTTGGTAGTCACACAGATACGCAGTATTTT.

This clonotype was picked up a small number of times. The V call is TRBV7-9, the J call TRBJ2-3; possible D gene TRBD1, 6 bases. With 4 bases removed from V and 1 base from J, the gap between germline ends came to 18 bases. The CDR3 is 17 residues long. The germline gives CDR1 SEHNR, CDR2 FQNEAQ (reference sequence). CDR3 nucleotide sequence: TGTGCCAGCAGCTCCAGACAGGTACTGACCCGCACAGATACGCAGTATTTT. Translating it yields CASSSRQVLTRTDTQYF.

This clonotype was seen more than once but under ten times. The CDR3 loop is CASSLEDGSSYNEQFF. The DNA of the CDR3 is TGTGCCAGCAGCCTTGAGGACGGGAGCTCCTACAATGAGCAGTTCTTC. J is TRBJ2-1 and V is TRBV12-3 or TRBV12-4; perhaps TRBD2 as D (6 bases). The CDR3 totals 16 residues. Trimming shortened V by 6 bases and J by 0 bases, and 15 bases separated the two germline ends.

This clonotype was recorded at least ten times. The chain uses TRBV18 and TRBJ2-7, with 7 bases matching TRBD1. The J segment lost 5 bases and the V segment lost 3 bases, leaving 10 bases of the junction unmatched. Germline CDR1 is KGHSH and CDR2 is LQKENI. This CDR3 is built from 15 residues. The CDR3 protein is CASSPGQALRNEQYF. The CDR3, as DNA: TGTGCCAGCTCACCCGGACAGGCCCTTAGGAACGAGCAGTACTTC.

This clonotype occurred many times. The rearrangement uses TRBV11-2 and TRBJ1-2; 7 bases line up with TRBD1. The J segment lost 8 bases and the V segment lost 1 base, leaving 4 bases of the junction unmatched. The CDR3 is 13 residues long. Germline CDR1 and CDR2: SGHAT and FQNNGV. CDR3 region: CASSLGQGEGYTF. The CDR3 region has the DNA TGTGCCAGCAGCTTAGGGCAGGGGGAAGGCTACACCTTC.

This clonotype occurred many times. The V and J genes are TRBV3-1 and TRBJ2-2, with 8 nucleotides matching TRBD2. Trimming at V came to 5 bases and at J to 5 bases, leaving 10 bases not matched to a gene. CDR3 length: 16 residues. CDR1 and CDR2 from the germline V gene are LGHDT and YNNKEL (reference sequence). CDR3 protein: CASSVSGGARTGELFF. The CDR3 DNA reads TGTGCCAGCAGCGTAAGCGGGGGCGCGCGTACCGGGGAGCTGTTTTTT. Combining the CDR3 with reference TRBV3-1 and TRBJ2-2 gives the whole variable domain DTAVSQTPKYLVTQMGNDKSIKCEQNLGHDTMYWYKQDSKKFLKIMFSYNNKELIINETVPNRFSPKSPDKAHLNLHINSLELGDSAVYFCASSVSGGARTGELFFGEGSRLTVL.

In its sample, this clonotype was seen a few times. The rearrangement links TRBV20-1 to TRBJ2-5; 8 bases align to TRBD2. V lost 2 bases to trimming and J lost 2 bases; unmatched junction nucleotides: 4. The germline gives CDR1 DFQATT, CDR2 SNEGSKA (reference sequence). This CDR3 has 14 residues. As DNA, the CDR3 is TGCAGTGCTAGAAAAGGGACTAGACAAGAGACCCAGTACTTC. Its translation is CSARKGTRQETQYF.